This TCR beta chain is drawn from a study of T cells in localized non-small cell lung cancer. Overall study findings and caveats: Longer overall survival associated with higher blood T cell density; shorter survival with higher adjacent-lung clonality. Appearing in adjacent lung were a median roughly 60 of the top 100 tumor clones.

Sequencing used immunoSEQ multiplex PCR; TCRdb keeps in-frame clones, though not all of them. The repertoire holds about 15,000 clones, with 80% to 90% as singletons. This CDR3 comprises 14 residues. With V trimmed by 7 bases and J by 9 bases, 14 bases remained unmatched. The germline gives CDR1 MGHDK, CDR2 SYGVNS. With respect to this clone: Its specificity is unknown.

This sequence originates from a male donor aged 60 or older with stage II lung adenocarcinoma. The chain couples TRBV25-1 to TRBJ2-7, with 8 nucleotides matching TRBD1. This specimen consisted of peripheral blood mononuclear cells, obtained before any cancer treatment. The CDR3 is CASTFGTGSLGQYF. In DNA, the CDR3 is TGTGCCAGCACTTTCGGGACAGGCAGTTTGGGGCAGTACTTC.